What follows are 17 T cell receptor beta chains derived from one specimen sequenced in a study of T-cell reconstitution after alpha-beta-depleted transplantation in children. As it was prepared, the TCRbeta library received unique molecular identifiers. TCRdb reanalysed the PCR reads using MiXCR and keeps one entry per CDR3 protein. The table includes about 300,000 distinct CDR3 sequences, over 9% detected once. Sequenced material: PBMCs, taken before TCRalphabeta/CD19-depleted stem cell transplant. All receptors come from a boy in the first two years of life with acute myeloid leukemia, due to receive a stem cell transplant.

The table lists this clonotype with many counts. The chain combines TRBV20-1 with TRBJ2-7; 8 bases are shared with TRBD2. Germline CDR1 is DFQATT and CDR2 is SNEGSKA (reference sequence). The J segment lost 3 bases and the V segment lost 3 bases, leaving 10 bases of the junction unmatched. CDR3 size: 15 residues. Written as DNA, the CDR3 is TGCAGTGCTAGTACCGGGGGGGCCGGGGTCTACGAGCAGTACTTC. Translation gives CSASTGGAGVYEQYF.

Details on this clonotype: At one end, the junction sequence differs from germline, possibly due to a read error. The CDR3 DNA is TGTGCCAGCACCCAAGCAGATACGCAGTATTTT. Its translation: CASTQADTQYF. This chain uses TRBV3-1 with TRBJ2-3; no firm D call. The CDR3 has 11 amino acids. From germline, CDR1 is LGHDT and CDR2 YNNKEL (reference sequence).

The table lists this clonotype with many counts. V gene TRBV29-1 combines with J gene TRBJ2-1; no firm D call. The CDR3 extends over 13 amino acids. Trimming stripped 0 bases from V and 5 bases from J, with 8 bases between. The germline V gene encodes CDR1 SQVTM and CDR2 ANQGSEA. This CDR3 is CSVEDGRNNEQFF. The CDR3 bases are TGCAGCGTTGAAGATGGCAGGAACAATGAGCAGTTCTTC.

This clonotype came up a few times. V usage is TRBV28 and J usage is TRBJ2-7; 7 bases are a match to TRBD1. CDR1 is MDHEN, CDR2 SYDVKM, per germline. V trimming: 5 bases; J trimming: 0 bases; junction bases outside the gene matches: 13. CDR3 length: 17 amino acids. The CDR3 spells CASSLQTGHSISYEQYF. The CDR3 DNA is TGTGCCAGCAGTCTCCAGACAGGGCACTCAATCTCCTACGAGCAGTACTTC.

This clonotype was observed many times. The V gene is TRBV5-1, the J gene TRBJ2-7; weak D call: TRBD2 (7 bases). Trimming removed 5 bases from V and 3 bases from J, with 18 bases in between. The CDR3 contains 15 residues. Germline V CDR1 and CDR2: SGHRS, YFSETQ. CDR3 DNA: TGCGCCAGCAGAGCTTGGGGGGGCCTATACTACGAGCAGTACTTC. This gives the protein CASRAWGGLYYEQYF.

Concerning this clonotype: The junction does not match germline at one end; this may be a read error. The genes are TRBV20-1 and TRBJ2-7; 13 nucleotides line up with TRBD2. The germline V gene has CDR1 DFQATT and CDR2 SNEGSKA (reference sequence). This CDR3 spans 16 amino acids. In DNA, the CDR3 is TGCTGTGCTAGACTTCTACTAGCGGGAGGGCCCTACGAGCAGTACTTC. Encoded protein: CCARLLLAGGPYEQYF.

V gene TRBV29-1 combines with J gene TRBJ1-2, with D tentatively TRBD1 (6 bases). The germline V gene has CDR1 SQVTM and CDR2 ANQGSEA. The length of the CDR3 is 12 residues. Trimming took off 4 bases at V and 7 bases at J, with 13 bases between the two ends. The CDR3 region has the DNA TGCAGCGTTGTACAGGGCGGAGGTGGCTACACCTTC. Translated, it gives CSVVQGGGGYTF. Full variable domain (rest looked up from reference TRBV29-1 and TRBJ1-2): SAVISQKPSRDICQRGTSLTIQCQVDSQVTMMFWYRQQPGQSLTLIATANQGSEATYESGFVIDKFPISRPNLTFSTLTVSNMSPEDSSIYLCSVVQGGGGYTFGSGTRLTVV.

In its sample, this clonotype was seen many times. A read error may account for a junction end that differs from germline. V usage is TRBV20-1 and J usage is TRBJ2-1, with a weak D call TRBD2 (6 bases). Germline V gives CDR1 DFQATT, CDR2 SNEGSKA (reference sequence). The CDR3 has 12 amino acids. The CDR3: CSAEGGVDDQFF. The CDR3, as DNA: TGCAGTGCCGAGGGCGGGGTAGATGACCAGTTCTTC.

The rearrangement uses TRBV10-3 and TRBJ2-7, with TRBD1 matching over 7 bases. This CDR3 region has 15 residues. The germline V gene has CDR1 ENHRY and CDR2 SYGVKD. The V segment lost 7 bases and the J segment 2 bases; nucleotides outside the gene matches: 11. In DNA, the CDR3 is TGTGCCATCAAGACTGCGGCAGGGGGACCCTACGAGCAGTACTTC. Its protein product is CAIKTAAGGPYEQYF.

This clonotype was seen at least ten times. The chain employs TRBV4-3 and TRBJ1-2, with unresolved D. Trimming took 2 bases from V and 0 from J, leaving 7 bases between them. This CDR3 is 14 amino acids long. The germline gives CDR1 LGHNA, CDR2 YSLEER. As DNA, the CDR3 is TGCGCCAGCAGCCAACTTACCTCTAACTATGGCTACACCTTC. This codes for CASSQLTSNYGYTF.

There are many counts of this clonotype. V gene TRBV7-4 combines with J gene TRBJ2-7; TRBD2 agrees at 11 bases. The ends lost 0 bases at V and 2 bases at J; junction bases unmatched: 9. Germline CDR1 SGHVT, CDR2 SQSDAQ. The CDR3 is made up of 18 amino acids. CDR3 sequence (DNA): TGTGCCAGCAGCTTAGCTGGGACTAGCGGTCTGGTTCCCTACGAGCAGTACTTC. Amino acids: CASSLAGTSGLVPYEQYF.

In its sample, this clonotype was seen many times. CDR3: CASSVSGTYNEQFF. CDR3 DNA sequence: TGTGCCAGCAGCGTTAGCGGGACCTACAATGAGCAGTTCTTC. The gene calls are TRBV9 and TRBJ2-1; 8 nucleotides line up with TRBD2. This CDR3 has 14 residues. Germline V gene data show CDR1 as SGDLS and CDR2 as YYNGEE. J was trimmed by 2 bases and V by 2 bases; bases with no gene match: 0.

This clonotype has at least ten counts. Written as DNA, the CDR3 is TGTGCCAGCCATATGGCCCACACTGAAGCTTTCTTT. This gives the protein CASHMAHTEAFF. The rearrangement uses TRBV28 and TRBJ1-1; D gene uncertain. V was cut by 8 bases and J by 3 bases, with 10 bases left in between. This CDR3 is built from 12 residues. Per the germline V gene, CDR1 is MDHEN and CDR2 is SYDVKM.

This clonotype was recorded many times. The V and J genes are TRBV7-2 and TRBJ2-1; D unclear. The germline V and J ends were trimmed by 5 bases and 3 bases, with 11 bases remaining between them. From germline, CDR1 is SGHTA and CDR2 FQGNSA. The CDR3 has 14 residues. The DNA of the CDR3 is TGTGCCAGCAGCCCTAGGACGGGCTACAATGAGCAGTTCTTC. Translated: CASSPRTGYNEQFF.

This clonotype has just a few counts. This chain uses TRBV7-2 with TRBJ2-7, with a weak D call TRBD1 (5 bases). Trimming took off 2 bases at V and 5 bases at J, with 7 bases between the two ends. The CDR3 totals 12 residues. Germline CDR1 and CDR2: SGHTA and FQGNSA. The CDR3 here is CASSLRGHEQYF. CDR3 bases: TGTGCCAGCAGCTTAAGGGGCCACGAGCAGTACTTC. Variable domain in full (rest from reference TRBV7-2 and TRBJ2-7): GAGVSQSPSNKVTEKGKDVELRCDPISGHTALYWYRQSLGQGLEFLIYFQGNSAPDKSGLPSDRFSAERTGGSVSTLTIQRTQQEDSAVYLCASSLRGHEQYFGPGTRLTVT.

In regard to this clonotype: This may arise from a read error, as a much more abundant clone is one base away. This chain joins TRBV11-2 and TRBJ2-7; tentative D call: TRBD2 (6 bases). CDR1 is SGHAT and CDR2 is FQNNGV in the germline V gene. This CDR3 has 13 amino acids. CDR3 protein: CASSLVLDYEKYF. The DNA for the CDR3 is TGTGCCAGCAGCTTAGTGCTGGACTACGAGAAGTACTTC.

There are many counts of this clonotype. The V and J genes are TRBV25-1 and TRBJ2-1; TRBD2 aligns across 8 bases. Germline loops: CDR1 MGHDK, CDR2 SYGVNS. This CDR3 is built from 17 residues. The junction had 13 bases not matched to a gene; V was cut back by 3 bases and J by 6 bases. The DNA of the CDR3 is TGTGCCAGCAGTGACAAGGCTATAGCGGGAAAGGGCAATGAGCAGTTCTTC. As protein: CASSDKAIAGKGNEQFF.